The TCR beta chain described here comes from a study of blood T cell repertoires in COVID-19. Across the whole study: Researchers got acute and convalescent COVID-19 samples from the United States, Italy and Spain. T cells, B-cell-depleted T cells, or PBMCs provided the cDNA or gDNA that served as material.

Some clones are missing from TCRdb's copy, which holds only in-frame ones; the method was immunoSEQ multiplex PCR. This table has some 76,000 clones, approximately 80% appearing once. The V and J ends lost 4 bases and 2 bases respectively, with 15 bases between them. This CDR3 region has 15 residues. Germline V gives CDR1 MNHEY, CDR2 SMNVEV (reference sequence). The TCR comes from a man between 50 and 59 years old with acute or convalescent COVID-19. This chain connects TRBV27 to TRBJ2-7; D is perhaps TRBD2 (5 bases). Sample: peripheral blood. The DNA of the CDR3 is TGTGCCAGCAGTTCCGGTAGCGTGCCGACCTACGAGCAGTACTTC. This translates into CASSSGSVPTYEQYF.